These 13 T cell receptor beta chains originate from one sample sequenced in a study of early T cells in non-severe SARS-CoV-2 infection. Each CDR3 protein is one row after TCRdb ran MiXCR on the 5' RACE reads. Of more than 50,000 distinct CDR3 sequences listed, about 12% are singletons. Sequencing used whole blood, obtained at baseline. The receptors stem from an adult who was a healthcare worker with PCR-confirmed SARS-CoV-2 infection or an uninfected control (not recorded which).

The chain employs TRBV13 and TRBJ2-1; no definite D call. The V end lost 2 bases, the J end lost 7 bases, and 9 bases lay between the germline ends. CDR1 PRHDT and CDR2 FYEKMQ come from the germline V gene (reference sequence). This CDR3 has 13 amino acids. The CDR3: CASSLRGKNEQFF. DNA of the CDR3: TGTGCCAGCAGCTTACGCGGTAAGAATGAGCAGTTCTTC.

This clonotype was seen more than once but under ten times. CDR3 sequence: CASSFQDILSYEQYF. CDR3 in DNA: TGTGCCAGCAGCTTCCAGGACATCCTCTCCTACGAGCAGTACTTC. This chain connects TRBV5-4 to TRBJ2-7; the D gene is possibly TRBD1 (5 bases). The germline V gene has CDR1 SGHNT and CDR2 YYREEE (reference sequence). V was trimmed by 2 bases and J by 0 bases, leaving 12 bases between them. The CDR3 is 15 amino acids.

The chain combines TRBV7-6 with TRBJ1-1; TRBD1 is a possible D gene (5 bases). Per the germline V gene, CDR1 is SGHVS and CDR2 is FNYEAQ. V gave up 5 bases and J gave up 11 bases, with 18 bases separating them. The CDR3 runs 13 residues. CDR3 amino acids: CASSPQERGRAFF. CDR3 bases: TGTGCCAGCAGCCCCCAGGAGAGGGGTCGGGCTTTCTTT.

This clonotype has only a few counts. V usage is TRBV25-1 and J usage is TRBJ2-7; TRBD2 aligns across 9 bases. The length of the CDR3 is 13 residues. J was trimmed by 3 bases and V by 4 bases; bases with no gene match: 1. Germline assignment: CDR1 MGHDK and CDR2 SYGVNS. The CDR3 sequence is CASSGREGYEQYF. The DNA of the CDR3 is TGTGCCAGCAGTGGGCGGGAGGGCTACGAGCAGTACTTC.

This clonotype appeared many times. The gene calls are TRBV12-3 or TRBV12-4 and TRBJ1-5; D unclear. The length of the CDR3 is 13 residues. V shed 3 bases and J shed 4 bases, with 7 bases lying between them. The CDR3 here is CASSLAGNQPQHF. The CDR3 bases are TGTGCCAGCAGTTTGGCAGGTAATCAGCCCCAGCATTTT.

The V and J genes are TRBV29-1 and TRBJ1-1; D is unresolved. The CDR3 extends over 10 amino acids. Germline V gene sequence: CDR1 SQVTM, CDR2 ANQGSEA. Trimming removed 4 bases from V and 7 bases from J, with 7 bases in between. This chain's CDR3 is CSVVLLEAFF. In DNA form, the CDR3 reads TGCAGCGTTGTCCTACTTGAAGCTTTCTTT. The full variable domain, its missing parts supplied by reference TRBV29-1 and TRBJ1-1, is SAVISQKPSRDICQRGTSLTIQCQVDSQVTMMFWYRQQPGQSLTLIATANQGSEATYESGFVIDKFPISRPNLTFSTLTVSNMSPEDSSIYLCSVVLLEAFFGQGTRLTVV.

This clonotype was seen more than once but under ten times. CDR3 DNA sequence: TGCAGTGCTAGCCATTTAGCAGGAAGAAATTCACCCCTCCACTTT. It specifies CSASHLAGRNSPLHF. The V gene is TRBV20-1, the J gene TRBJ1-6; D is undetermined. Germline CDR1 reads DFQATT; CDR2 reads SNEGSKA (reference sequence). The length of the CDR3 is 15 residues. V was pared by 3 bases and J by 7 bases, with 16 bases between.

This chain links TRBV18 with TRBJ1-2; D uncertain. The CDR3 runs 15 residues. The V and J ends lost 1 base and 2 bases respectively, with 11 bases between them. Looked up from germline, CDR1 is KGHSH and CDR2 is LQKENI. The CDR3 DNA is TGTGCCAGCTCACCACTCCGAGCCACGAACTATGGCTACACCTTC. This codes for CASSPLRATNYGYTF.

This clonotype was counted a few times. This chain links TRBV6-2 or TRBV6-3 with TRBJ2-1; TRBD1 might be the D (5 bases). Germline V gives CDR1 MNHEY, CDR2 SVGEGT. V was pared by 0 bases and J by 6 bases, with 9 bases between. CDR3 size: 14 residues. CDR3 sequence: CASSYSGVGNEQFF. The CDR3 bases are TGTGCCAGCAGTTACTCAGGGGTTGGCAATGAGCAGTTCTTC.

This chain links TRBV7-2 with TRBJ2-2; tentative D call: TRBD2 (6 bases). The CDR3 is made up of 15 amino acids. The germline gives CDR1 SGHTA, CDR2 FQGNSA. V lost 4 bases, J lost 1 base, and 10 bases lay in between. The CDR3 sequence: CASSSLAENTGELFF. CDR3 in DNA: TGTGCCAGCAGCTCCTTAGCGGAGAACACCGGGGAGCTGTTTTTT.

This clonotype came up a few times. The chain joins TRBV6-2 or TRBV6-3 to TRBJ2-1; the match to TRBD2 covers 7 bases. The CDR3 is 15 residues long. From germline, CDR1 is MNHEY and CDR2 SVGEGT. Trimming removed 2 bases from V and 7 bases from J; junction bases left unmatched: 8. CDR3 coding DNA: TGTGCCAGCAGTTACCTGAGCGGGGCTCGGAATGAGCAGTTCTTC. The encoded protein is CASSYLSGARNEQFF.

At least ten counts were recorded for this clonotype. This chain joins TRBV11-2 and TRBJ2-3; 9 nucleotides align to TRBD1. V lost 0 bases, J lost 4 bases, and 8 bases stayed unmatched. The CDR3 is 17 amino acids. Germline V gene sequence: CDR1 SGHAT, CDR2 FQNNGV. CDR3 residues: CASSLDQGQGISDTQYF. As DNA, the CDR3 is TGTGCCAGCAGCTTAGATCAAGGACAGGGGATTTCAGATACGCAGTATTTT.

There are a few counts of this clonotype. The rearrangement uses TRBV11-2 and TRBJ2-7; D possibly corresponds to TRBD1 (6 bases). Germline loops: CDR1 SGHAT, CDR2 FQNNGV. Trimming took off 3 bases at V and 1 base at J, with 13 bases between the two ends. The CDR3 is 15 amino acids. The CDR3 reads CASSLGTGFSYEQYF. Written as DNA, the CDR3 is TGTGCCAGCAGCTTGGGCACAGGGTTTTCCTACGAGCAGTACTTC.